The sequence of this T cell receptor (beta chain) was determined in a study of CD8 T cells in Susac syndrome (dated by TCRdb to about 2019). Concerning the study at large: The study used repertoire sequencing to test whether antigen drove CD8+ T cell activation and differentiation in Susac syndrome.

V sheds 0 bases and J sheds 0 bases, leaving 11 bases between their ends. The CDR3 sequence holds 15 residues, the cysteine and phenylalanine included. Solely the CDR3 DNA is kept, with 45 bases framed from the first base. Sequences DFQATT (CDR1) and SNEGSKA (CDR2) are obtained from the germline V gene (reference sequence). As to this clonotype: Its antigen is unknown. Within one base of it there is no much larger clone, and no base qualities were kept.

Study-wide findings and limitations: The TCR sequencing and HLA analysis was acknowledged to have included a relatively small number of individuals.

RNA was extracted using the RNeasy kit, and about 0.5 to 1 microgram was reverse transcribed with random hexamers. The immunoSEQ multiplex PCR assay, covering 54 Vbeta and 13 Jbeta segments, was used to amplify TCR beta CDR3 regions. To correct PCR amplification bias, a synthetic template baseline was used for both primer optimization and computational correction. The authors' analysis ran thus. Reads were annotated to V, D and J genes per IMGT and analyzed with immunoSEQ Analyzer, keeping only productive sequences. To calculate clonality, Shannon entropy was normalized by log2 of the number of productive unique sequences and then subtracted from one. For each patient and control, public and private clones were evaluated within the 100 most prevalent clones. Clones were defined as Susac-specific when absent from the healthy and MS cohorts, from fewer than 1,200 published viral clones and from other ImmuneACCESS disease sequences. TCRdb passed the public sequencing reads through fastp at Q25 and MiXCR, retaining productive beta sequences. Each CDR3 protein appears once, grouped with its most common genes and DNA. What appears here as the V and J calls and clone size reflects TCRdb's work, not the paper's. Recorded for this sample are 130,000 or so distinct CDR3 sequences; roughly 92% of them occurred a single time. The biggest ten clones account for about 0.098% of the sample.

Peripheral blood CD8+ and CD4+ T cells from healthy donors, Susac syndrome patients and multiple sclerosis patients were profiled using high-throughput TCR beta sequencing. The healthy donors served as controls matched for age and sex. Bulk CD8+ and CD4+ T cells were purified by magnetic negative isolation, whereas CD8+ TEMRA cells were enriched by FACS. Blood was drawn into EDTA tubes, processed within 24 hours, and PBMCs were isolated by density gradient centrifugation. PBMCs intended for TCR sequencing were cryopreserved in liquid nitrogen and thawed later in a water bath at 37 degrees C. Purity of sorted or isolated CD4+, CD8+ and CD8+ TEMRA cells was at least 90%.

This TCR was sampled from a human donor in good health. The chain couples TRBV20-1 to TRBJ1-1; TRBD1 might be the D gene, on 5 matching bases. The sequenced sample was CD4+ T cells from PBMCs. The nucleotide sequence reads TGCAGTGCTAGAGATCGGGGGTGGATGAACACTGAAGCTTTCTTT. Its product reads: CSARDRGWMNTEAFF.